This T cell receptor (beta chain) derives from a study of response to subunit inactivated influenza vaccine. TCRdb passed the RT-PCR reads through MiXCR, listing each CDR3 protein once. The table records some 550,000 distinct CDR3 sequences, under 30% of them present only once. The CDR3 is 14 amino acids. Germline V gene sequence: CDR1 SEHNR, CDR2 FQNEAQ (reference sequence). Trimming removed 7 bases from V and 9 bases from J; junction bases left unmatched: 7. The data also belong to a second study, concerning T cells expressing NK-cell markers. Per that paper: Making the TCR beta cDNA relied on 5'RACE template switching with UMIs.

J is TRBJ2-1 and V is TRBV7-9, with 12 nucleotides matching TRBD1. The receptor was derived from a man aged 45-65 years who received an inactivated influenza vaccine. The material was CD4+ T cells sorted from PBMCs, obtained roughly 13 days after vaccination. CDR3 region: CASTPGQGAFEQFF. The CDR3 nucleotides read TGTGCCAGCACGCCGGGACAGGGGGCATTTGAGCAGTTCTTC.